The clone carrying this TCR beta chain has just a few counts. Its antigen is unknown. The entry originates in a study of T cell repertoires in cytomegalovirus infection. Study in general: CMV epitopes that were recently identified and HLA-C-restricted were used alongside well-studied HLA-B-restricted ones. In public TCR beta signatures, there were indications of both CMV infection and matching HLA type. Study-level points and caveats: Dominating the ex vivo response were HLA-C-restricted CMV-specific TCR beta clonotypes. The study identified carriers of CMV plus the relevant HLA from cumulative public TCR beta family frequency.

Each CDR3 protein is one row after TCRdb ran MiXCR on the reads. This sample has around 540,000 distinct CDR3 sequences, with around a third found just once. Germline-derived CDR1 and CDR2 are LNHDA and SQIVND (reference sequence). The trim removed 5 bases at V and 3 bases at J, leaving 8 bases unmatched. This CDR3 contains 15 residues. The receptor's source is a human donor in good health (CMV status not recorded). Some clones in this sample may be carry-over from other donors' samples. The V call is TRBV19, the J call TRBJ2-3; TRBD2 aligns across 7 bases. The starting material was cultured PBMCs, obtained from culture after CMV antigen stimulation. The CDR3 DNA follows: TGTGCCAGTAGTCCAGCGGGACTCCTAACAGATACGCAGTATTTT. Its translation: CASSPAGLLTDTQYF. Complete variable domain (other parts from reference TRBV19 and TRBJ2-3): DGGITQSPKYLFRKEGQNVTLSCEQNLNHDAMYWYRQDPGQGLRLIYYSQIVNDFQKGDIAEGYSVSREKKESFPLTVTSAQKNPTAFYLCASSPAGLLTDTQYFGPGTRLTVL.